The 32 T cell receptor beta chains in this list originate from one sample, sequenced in a study of monozygotic twins with inflammatory bowel disease. TCRdb reprocessed the 5' RACE reads; each CDR3 protein has one entry and no DNA is given. This repertoire includes about 380,000 distinct CDR3 sequences. The sample comprised blood. The receptors here all came from a human donor with ulcerative colitis or Crohn's disease, or a healthy co-twin of an affected twin (not recorded which).

The gene calls are TRBV20-1 and TRBJ1-3; TCRdb's D call of TRBD1 is untestable without DNA. Per germline, CDR1 DFQATT and CDR2 SNEGSKA (reference sequence). The CDR3 sequence is 12 residues long. The chain's CDR3 is CSAGGPGNTIYF.

This rearrangement joins TRBV4-1 to TRBJ1-1. Germline V gene data show CDR1 as MGHRA and CDR2 as YSYEKL. The CDR3 is 15 residues long. The CDR3 sequence is CASSLRGEANTEAFF.

The chain is built from TRBV30 and TRBJ1-1; TCRdb proposes TRBD1, but this gene call is untestable without DNA. The CDR3 extends over 13 amino acids. Germline V CDR1 and CDR2: GTSNPN, SVGIG (reference sequence). CDR3 amino acids: CAFVGVVGTEAFF. The full variable domain, in which reference TRBV30 and TRBJ1-1 provide the parts outside the CDR3, is SQTIHQWPATLVQPVGSPLSLECTVEGTSNPNLYWYRQAAGRGLQLLFYSVGIGQISSEVPQNLSASRPQDRQFILSSKKLLLSDSGFYLCAFVGVVGTEAFFGQGTRLTVV.

V gene TRBV20-1 combines with J gene TRBJ1-4; TCRdb's D call, TRBD1, is unchecked because there is no DNA. CDR3 length: 15 amino acids. CDR1 DFQATT and CDR2 SNEGSKA come from the germline V gene (reference sequence). Here the CDR3 reads CSARDQYRDHEKLFF.

The CDR3 loop reads CSATTRVREEPDTDTQYF. V and J are TRBV20-1 and TRBJ2-3; TCRdb's D gene call, TRBD1, goes unchecked for lack of DNA. The length of the CDR3 is 18 residues. The germline V gene has CDR1 DFQATT and CDR2 SNEGSKA (reference sequence).

The V and J genes are TRBV7-2 and TRBJ1-1. Germline V gives CDR1 SGHTA, CDR2 FQGNSA. The CDR3 has 13 residues. This CDR3 reads CASRVTMHTEAFF. The full variable domain, rest sourced from reference TRBV7-2 and TRBJ1-1, is GAGVSQSPSNKVTEKGKDVELRCDPISGHTALYWYRQSLGQGLEFLIYFQGNSAPDKSGLPSDRFSAERTGGSVSTLTIQRTQQEDSAVYLCASRVTMHTEAFFGQGTRLTVV.

The chain is built from TRBV6-2 or TRBV6-3 and TRBJ2-5; the D gene TCRdb calls, TRBD2, cannot be checked with no DNA. CDR1 is MNHEY and CDR2 is SVGEGT in the germline V gene. The CDR3 is made up of 19 amino acids. This CDR3 reads CASSERYGTSGGPQETQYF.

The rearrangement links TRBV5-5 to TRBJ2-1. This CDR3 spans 14 amino acids. Germline CDR1 reads SGHKS; CDR2 reads YYEKEE (reference sequence). The CDR3 spells CASSLEVKWNEQFF.

J is TRBJ2-6 and V is TRBV29-1. Germline V lookup: CDR1 SQVTM, CDR2 ANQGSEA. The CDR3 spans 14 residues. The CDR3 protein is CSVEGGRGANVLTF.

The chain uses TRBV18 and TRBJ2-7; TCRdb selects TRBD2, and the lack of DNA leaves this call unchecked. The germline gives CDR1 KGHSH, CDR2 LQKENI. This CDR3 region has 13 residues. The CDR3 is CASSPGLNYEQYF.

The chain joins TRBV7-9 to TRBJ1-2; lacking DNA, the TRBD1 call made by TCRdb goes unchecked. This CDR3 region has 17 residues. Germline assignment: CDR1 SEHNR and CDR2 FQNEAQ (reference sequence). CDR3 residues: CASSFIRSQGGSGGYTF.

The rearrangement joins TRBV5-1 to TRBJ1-4. This CDR3 spans 15 amino acids. The V gene's germline CDR1 is SGHRS and CDR2 YFSETQ. CDR3 amino acids: CASSLTAAYNEKLFF.

This chain joins TRBV4-3 and TRBJ2-1; the TCRdb D gene call, TRBD2, has no DNA to confirm it. Germline V lookup: CDR1 LGHNA, CDR2 YSLEER. The CDR3 is 16 amino acids. CDR3 residues: CASSLNPSGGAGEQFF.

The chain combines TRBV9 with TRBJ2-1. CDR1 SGDLS and CDR2 YYNGEE come from the germline V gene. The CDR3 length is 13 residues. The chain's CDR3 is CASSASHYNEQFF.

The chain employs TRBV20-1 and TRBJ2-7. CDR3 length: 14 residues. Germline lookup yields CDR1 DFQATT and CDR2 SNEGSKA (reference sequence). The CDR3: CSAGVAGSSYEQYF.

The chain joins TRBV12-3 or TRBV12-4 to TRBJ2-1. The length of the CDR3 is 15 residues. CDR3 sequence reads: CASSFANQEYNEQFF.

The chain uses TRBV20-1 and TRBJ1-6; the TRBD1 assignment by TCRdb is unverifiable without DNA. The CDR3 spans 14 residues. Germline CDR1 is DFQATT and CDR2 is SNEGSKA (reference sequence). The CDR3 region is CSARVGVGNSPLHF.

The V and J genes are TRBV5-8 and TRBJ1-2; TCRdb picks TRBD1, but there is no DNA to check that call. The CDR3 is 14 residues long. Germline V gives CDR1 SGHTS, CDR2 YDEGEE. This CDR3 reads CASSRIQGSGGYTF.

The chain uses TRBV7-9 and TRBJ1-6; TCRdb lists TRBD1, though no DNA is available to test this call. CDR1 and CDR2 from the germline V gene are SEHNR and FQNEAQ (reference sequence). The CDR3 has 12 residues. CDR3 loop: CASGTSRMPLHF.

The CDR3: CASSPRGAADTQYF. The chain couples TRBV18 to TRBJ2-3. Germline CDR1 and CDR2: KGHSH and LQKENI. This CDR3 has 14 residues.

This chain joins TRBV6-1 and TRBJ1-3; TCRdb designates TRBD1, a call that cannot be tested without DNA. The CDR3 is 14 amino acids. The germline CDR1 and CDR2 sequences are MNHNS and SASEGT. CDR3 amino acids: CASSTGFSGNTIYF.

V is TRBV5-1 and J is TRBJ2-1; absent DNA, TCRdb's TRBD1 call cannot be checked. There are 15 residues in the CDR3. Germline V lookup: CDR1 SGHRS, CDR2 YFSETQ. The CDR3 spells CASSLDRGQLNEQFF.

The gene calls are TRBV5-6 and TRBJ2-5; lacking DNA, the TRBD1 call made by TCRdb goes unchecked. This CDR3 region has 15 residues. Looked up from germline, CDR1 is SGHDT and CDR2 is YYEEEE. CDR3 sequence reads: CASSLQAGRGWTQYF. Variable domain in full (rest from reference TRBV5-6 and TRBJ2-5): DAGVTQSPTHLIKTRGQQVTLRCSPKSGHDTVSWYQQALGQGPQFIFQYYEEEERQRGNFPDRFSGHQFPNYSSELNVNALLLGDSALYLCASSLQAGRGWTQYFGPGTRLLVL.

V is TRBV7-2 and J is TRBJ1-4; absent DNA, TCRdb's TRBD1 call cannot be checked. The germline V gene encodes CDR1 SGHTA and CDR2 FQGNSA. The CDR3 has 14 residues. The CDR3 spells CASREQGYNEKLFF.

J is TRBJ2-1 and V is TRBV20-1; TCRdb indicates TRBD1, and absent DNA this call remains unverified. The CDR3 contains 13 residues. Germline V gives CDR1 DFQATT, CDR2 SNEGSKA (reference sequence). CDR3 amino acids: CSAFMNRNNEQFF.

The V call is TRBV2, the J call TRBJ2-3; TCRdb's assignment of TRBD2 cannot be checked, as there is no DNA. Germline-derived CDR1 and CDR2 are SNHLY and FYNNEI. The CDR3 has 15 residues. The CDR3 reads CASSDFGTSSITQYF.

The chain recombines TRBV30 with TRBJ1-1. Germline CDR1 is GTSNPN and CDR2 is SVGIG (reference sequence). The length of the CDR3 is 13 residues. CDR3 sequence: CAWSVKSVREAFF.

The J gene is TRBJ1-6, the V gene TRBV7-9; with no DNA, the TCRdb D assignment of TRBD1 cannot be verified. The length of the CDR3 is 15 residues. The V gene's germline CDR1 is SEHNR and CDR2 FQNEAQ (reference sequence). CDR3 loop: CASSLATQGGSPLHF.

The genes are TRBV28 and TRBJ2-2. Germline CDR1 is MDHEN and CDR2 is SYDVKM. The CDR3 totals 14 residues. The CDR3 sequence: CASRRQSNTGELFF. Full variable domain (missing parts from reference TRBV28 and TRBJ2-2): DVKVTQSSRYLVKRTGEKVFLECVQDMDHENMFWYRQDPGLGLRLIYFSYDVKMKEKGDIPEGYSVSREKKERFSLILESASTNQTSMYLCASRRQSNTGELFFGEGSRLTVL.

The V and J genes are TRBV20-1 and TRBJ2-2; with no DNA, the TCRdb D assignment of TRBD1 cannot be verified. CDR3 size: 15 residues. Germline assignment: CDR1 DFQATT and CDR2 SNEGSKA (reference sequence). The CDR3 loop reads CSALNRQGATGELFF.

The rearrangement joins TRBV5-1 to TRBJ2-5; without DNA, the TCRdb call of TRBD2 cannot be checked. The CDR3 covers 16 residues. CDR1 is SGHRS, CDR2 YFSETQ, per germline. The CDR3 here is CASSLGDFAYQETQYF.

The chain links TRBV10-3 to TRBJ2-1; TCRdb proposes TRBD1, but this gene call is untestable without DNA. This CDR3 region has 16 residues. The germline CDR1 and CDR2 sequences are ENHRY and SYGVKD. The CDR3: CATTGGGQGPYNEQFF.